Listed here are 15 T cell receptor beta chains from one sample, sequenced in a study of cytomegalovirus exposure and HLA in healthy donors. PCR amplification relied on 60 Vbeta primers (plus 13 Jbeta primers). Some clones are missing from TCRdb's copy, which holds only in-frame ones; the method was immunoSEQ multiplex PCR. The sample data list more than 40,000 clones. Sequenced material: PBMCs. The source of these receptors is a man aged 40-50 years in good health and CMV-seropositive.

The V gene is TRBV19, the J gene TRBJ1-5, with D possibly matching TRBD1 (5 bases). The CDR3 is made up of 15 amino acids. Germline CDR1 is LNHDA and CDR2 is SQIVND (reference sequence). The V and J ends lost 3 bases and 4 bases respectively, with 13 bases between them. The CDR3 DNA follows: TGTGCCAGTAGTATCGGCAGGGAGGTTAATCAGCCCCAGCATTTT. Encoded protein: CASSIGREVNQPQHF.

The chain is built from TRBV1 and TRBJ1-5. TRBV1 is deemed a pseudogene. The CDR3 is made up of 12 amino acids. Here the CDR3 DNA reads TGCACCAGCAGCGACGGAGATCAGCCCCAGCATTTT. Its protein is CTSSDGDQPQHF.

V and J are TRBV19 and TRBJ2-1; 7 bases align to TRBD2. Trimming removed 1 base from V and 2 bases from J; junction bases left unmatched: 11. This CDR3 contains 18 residues. The germline CDR1 and CDR2 sequences are LNHDA and SQIVND (reference sequence). As DNA, the CDR3 is TGTGCCAGTAGTATAGGTTTAAGGCGGGAGAATACCTACAATGAGCAGTTCTTC. Amino acids: CASSIGLRRENTYNEQFF.

The chain has TRBV30 and TRBJ1-1; maybe TRBD1 (5 bases). CDR3 length: 13 residues. Trimming left V 2 bases short and J 3 bases short, with 10 bases between. The germline CDR1 and CDR2 sequences are GTSNPN and SVGIG (reference sequence). Here the CDR3 DNA reads TGTGCCTGGAGTACTACGACAGACACTGAAGCTTTCTTT. Protein: CAWSTTTDTEAFF.

V is TRBV5-5 and J is TRBJ1-1; D might be TRBD1 (5 bases). V was pared by 4 bases and J by 1 base, with 11 bases between. The CDR3 spans 14 residues. Per germline, CDR1 SGHKS and CDR2 YYEKEE (reference sequence). This CDR3 is CASSVIGENTEAFF. CDR3 sequence (DNA): TGTGCCAGCAGCGTCATAGGGGAGAACACTGAAGCTTTCTTT. The variable domain in full, with the rest retrieved from reference TRBV5-5 and TRBJ1-1, is DAGVTQSPTHLIKTRGQQVTLRCSPISGHKSVSWYQQVLGQGPQFIFQYYEKEERGRGNFPDRFSARQFPNYSSELNVNALLLGDSALYLCASSVIGENTEAFFGQGTRLTVV.

The gene calls are TRBV21-1 and TRBJ2-5; the listed D gene, TRBD2, was not tested against the DNA. TRBV21-1 is a listed pseudogene. The CDR3 length is 16 residues. The CDR3 reads CASSKRTSGSRETQYF. DNA for the CDR3: TGTGCCAGCAGCAAGAGGACTAGCGGGAGCAGGGAGACCCAGTACTTC.

V usage is TRBV19 and J usage is TRBJ2-7, with 7 bases aligning to TRBD2. The CDR3 sequence is 14 residues long. With V trimmed by 6 bases and J by 3 bases, 8 bases remained unmatched. Germline CDR1 LNHDA, CDR2 SQIVND (reference sequence). DNA for the CDR3: TGTGCCAGTAGATCATCCGGGACTAACTACGAGCAGTACTTC. The encoded protein is CASRSSGTNYEQYF.

The V gene is TRBV9, the J gene TRBJ1-1, with TRBD1 as a possible D gene (5 bases). The CDR3 runs to 14 residues. Germline V gene sequence: CDR1 SGDLS, CDR2 YYNGEE. The ends were cut back, 3 bases at V and 1 base at J, with 10 bases in the middle. In nucleotides, the CDR3 is TGTGCCAGCAGCGCCCAGGGATGGAACACTGAAGCTTTCTTT. It translates to CASSAQGWNTEAFF.

The chain carries TRBV5-4 and TRBJ1-1; 11 nucleotides match TRBD1. The CDR3 length is 15 residues. J gave up 11 bases and V 4 bases, and 13 bases lay outside the gene matches. CDR1 is SGHNT and CDR2 is YYREEE in the germline V gene (reference sequence). The CDR3 spells CASSVRTGGPEYAFF. CDR3 DNA sequence: TGTGCCAGCAGCGTGAGGACAGGGGGCCCCGAATACGCTTTCTTT.

This chain links TRBV6-6 with TRBJ2-3; 7 bases fit TRBD1. The CDR3 loop spans 16 amino acids. The germline V gene has CDR1 MNHNY and CDR2 SVGAGI (reference sequence). Losses at the gene ends were 0 bases for V and 3 bases for J; bases not matched to a gene: 6. CDR3 coding DNA: TGTGCCAGCAGTTACTCGAGAGGGGGCGAGACAGATACGCAGTATTTT. Translated, it gives CASSYSRGGETDTQYF.

The chain has TRBV7-2 and TRBJ2-3; D might be TRBD2 (5 bases). The V end was cut by 5 bases, the J end by 6 bases, with 15 bases between. Germline assignment: CDR1 SGHTA and CDR2 FQGNSA. The CDR3 runs 14 residues. CDR3 protein: CASSRLTGVDTQYF. The CDR3 nucleotides are TGTGCCAGCAGCCGCCTCACCGGGGTGGATACGCAGTATTTT.

The chain's CDR3 is CASSPSGSLYEQYF. The CDR3 nucleotides read TGTGCCAGTAGTCCTAGCGGGAGCTTATACGAGCAGTACTTC. The J gene is TRBJ2-7, the V gene TRBV19; 10 bases fit TRBD2. This CDR3 comprises 14 residues. With 5 bases clipped from V and 4 bases from J, the junction kept 5 bases outside the gene matches. Germline V gene lookup returns CDR1 LNHDA and CDR2 SQIVND (reference sequence).

The rearrangement joins TRBV12-5 to TRBJ2-1; TRBD2 might be the D (6 bases). The germline CDR1 and CDR2 sequences are LGHNT and FRNRAP. V was pared by 0 bases and J by 8 bases, with 17 bases between. CDR3 size: 16 residues. DNA for the CDR3: TGTGCTAGTGGTTTGGTACTGGGAGGCACACACGATGAGCAGTTCTTC. As protein: CASGLVLGGTHDEQFF.

The gene calls are TRBV2 and TRBJ1-2; 8 bases line up with TRBD1. The CDR3 loop spans 13 amino acids. Germline V gene data show CDR1 as SNHLY and CDR2 as FYNNEI. J lost 8 bases, V lost 4 bases, and 6 bases had no gene match. The CDR3 is CASSGGQGWGYTF. Written as DNA, the CDR3 is TGTGCCAGCAGTGGCGGACAGGGATGGGGCTACACCTTC.

The rearrangement links TRBV18 to TRBJ1-3; no reliable D call. The CDR3 is 14 amino acids. The germline V gene has CDR1 KGHSH and CDR2 LQKENI. V was trimmed by 6 bases and J by 0 bases, leaving 9 bases between them. The CDR3 bases are TGTGCCAGCTCCGAGGGAGTCTCTGGAAACACCATATATTTT. Translation: CASSEGVSGNTIYF. Full variable domain (remainder filled in from reference TRBV18 and TRBJ1-3): NAGVMQNPRHLVRRRGQEARLRCSPMKGHSHVYWYRQLPEEGLKFMVYLQKENIIDESGMPKERFSAEFPKEGPSILRIQQVVRGDSAAYFCASSEGVSGNTIYFGEGSWLTVV.